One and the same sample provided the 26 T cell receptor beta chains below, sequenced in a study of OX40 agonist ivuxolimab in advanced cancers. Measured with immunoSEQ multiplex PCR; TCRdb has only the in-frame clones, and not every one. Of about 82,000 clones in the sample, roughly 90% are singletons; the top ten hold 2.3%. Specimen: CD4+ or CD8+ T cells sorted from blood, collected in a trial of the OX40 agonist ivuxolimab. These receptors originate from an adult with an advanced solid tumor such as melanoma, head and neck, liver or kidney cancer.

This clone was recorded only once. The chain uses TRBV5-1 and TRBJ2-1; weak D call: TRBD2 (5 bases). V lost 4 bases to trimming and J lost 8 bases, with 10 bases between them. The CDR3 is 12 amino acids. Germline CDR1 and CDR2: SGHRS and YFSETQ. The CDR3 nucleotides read TGCGCCAGCAGCAAACTAGTGGATGAGCAGTTCTTC. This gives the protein CASSKLVDEQFF. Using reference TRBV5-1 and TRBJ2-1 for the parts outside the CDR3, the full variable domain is KAGVTQTPRYLIKTRGQQVTLSCSPISGHRSVSWYQQTPGQGLQFLFEYFSETQRNKGNFPGRFSGRQFSNSRSEMNVSTLELGDSALYLCASSKLVDEQFFGPGTRLTVL.

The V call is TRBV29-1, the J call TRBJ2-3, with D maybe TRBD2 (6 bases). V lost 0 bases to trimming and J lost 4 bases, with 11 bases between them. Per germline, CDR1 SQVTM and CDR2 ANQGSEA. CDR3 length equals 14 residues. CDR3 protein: CSVEDLGRADTQYF. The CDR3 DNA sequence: TGCAGCGTTGAAGATCTCGGGAGAGCAGATACGCAGTATTTT.

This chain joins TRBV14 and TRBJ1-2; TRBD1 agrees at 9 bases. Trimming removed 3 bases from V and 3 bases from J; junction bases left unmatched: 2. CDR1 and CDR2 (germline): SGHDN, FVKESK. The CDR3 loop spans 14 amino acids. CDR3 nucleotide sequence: TGTGCCAGCAGCCACAGGGACAGGGACTATGGCTACACCTTC. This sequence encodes CASSHRDRDYGYTF.

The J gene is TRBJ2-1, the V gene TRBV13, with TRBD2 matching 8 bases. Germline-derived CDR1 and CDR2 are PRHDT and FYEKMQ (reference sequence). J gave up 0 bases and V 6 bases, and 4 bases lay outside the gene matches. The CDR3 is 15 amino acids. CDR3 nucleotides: TGTGCCAGCAGGATAGCGGGGAGCTCCTACAATGAGCAGTTCTTC. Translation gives CASRIAGSSYNEQFF.

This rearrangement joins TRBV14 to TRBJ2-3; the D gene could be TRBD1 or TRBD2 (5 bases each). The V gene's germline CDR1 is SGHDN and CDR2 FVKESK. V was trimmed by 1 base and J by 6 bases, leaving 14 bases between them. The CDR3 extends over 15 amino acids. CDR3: CASSQGGISLDTQYF. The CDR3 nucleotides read TGTGCCAGCAGCCAAGGGGGGATCTCTCTTGATACGCAGTATTTT.

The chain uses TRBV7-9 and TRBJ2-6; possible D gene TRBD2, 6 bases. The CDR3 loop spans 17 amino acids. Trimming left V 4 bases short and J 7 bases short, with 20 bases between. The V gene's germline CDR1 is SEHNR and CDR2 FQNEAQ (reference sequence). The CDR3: CASSSRLDYLVANVLTF. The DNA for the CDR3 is TGTGCCAGCAGCTCCCGACTAGATTACCTGGTTGCCAACGTCCTGACTTTC.

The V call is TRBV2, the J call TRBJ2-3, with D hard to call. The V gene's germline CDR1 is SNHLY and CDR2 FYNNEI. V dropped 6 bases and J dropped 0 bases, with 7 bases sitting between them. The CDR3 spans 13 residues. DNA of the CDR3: TGTGCCAGCAGGGGAAGAAGCACAGATACGCAGTATTTT. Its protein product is CASRGRSTDTQYF.

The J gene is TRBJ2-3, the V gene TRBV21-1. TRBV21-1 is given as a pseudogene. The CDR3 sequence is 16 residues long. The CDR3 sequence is CASSKEVLLGTDTQYF. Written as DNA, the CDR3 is TGTGCCAGCAGCAAAGAGGTATTGTTAGGCACAGATACGCAGTATTTT.

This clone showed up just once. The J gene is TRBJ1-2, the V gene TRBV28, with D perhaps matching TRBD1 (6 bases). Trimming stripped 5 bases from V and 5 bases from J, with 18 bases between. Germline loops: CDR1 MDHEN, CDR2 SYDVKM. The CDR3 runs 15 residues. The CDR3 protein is CASSGSSGQQYGYTF. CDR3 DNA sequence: TGTGCCAGCAGTGGCTCTTCTGGACAGCAATATGGCTACACCTTC.

In DNA form, the CDR3 reads TGTGCCAGCAGCTCGGCCCGCAGAACTAGCGGGAGAGAGAGGGATACGCAGTATTTT. Protein product: CASSSARRTSGRERDTQYF. The rearrangement uses TRBV11-2 and TRBJ2-3, with 11 bases that match TRBD2. The length of the CDR3 is 19 residues. Germline V gives CDR1 SGHAT, CDR2 FQNNGV. V dropped 4 bases and J dropped 6; count of bases not matched to a gene: 18.

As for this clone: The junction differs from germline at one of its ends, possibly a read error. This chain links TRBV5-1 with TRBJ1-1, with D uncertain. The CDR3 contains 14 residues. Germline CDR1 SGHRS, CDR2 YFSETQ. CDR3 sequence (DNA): TGCGCCAGCAGGTCTGGGCCTTCGAACCCTGAAGCTTTCTTT. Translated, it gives CASRSGPSNPEAFF.

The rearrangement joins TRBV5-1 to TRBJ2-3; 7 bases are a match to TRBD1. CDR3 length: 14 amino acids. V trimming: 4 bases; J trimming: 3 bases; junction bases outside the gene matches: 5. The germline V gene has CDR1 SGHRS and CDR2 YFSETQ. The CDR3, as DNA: TGCGCCAGCAGCGTACTCAGGGGGACAGATACGCAGTATTTT. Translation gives CASSVLRGTDTQYF. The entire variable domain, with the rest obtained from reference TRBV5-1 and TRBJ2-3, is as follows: KAGVTQTPRYLIKTRGQQVTLSCSPISGHRSVSWYQQTPGQGLQFLFEYFSETQRNKGNFPGRFSGRQFSNSRSEMNVSTLELGDSALYLCASSVLRGTDTQYFGPGTRLTVL.

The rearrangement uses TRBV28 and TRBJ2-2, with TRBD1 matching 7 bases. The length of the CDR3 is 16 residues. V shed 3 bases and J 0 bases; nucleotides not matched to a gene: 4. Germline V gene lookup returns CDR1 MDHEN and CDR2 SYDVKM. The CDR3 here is CASSLGQGANTGELFF. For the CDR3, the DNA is TGTGCCAGCAGTTTGGGGCAGGGGGCGAACACCGGGGAGCTGTTTTTT.

CDR3 coding DNA: TGTGCCAGCAGAAGGGGACAGGGGGCTTACGAGCAGTACTTC. Its translation: CASRRGQGAYEQYF. J is TRBJ2-7 and V is TRBV6-5; 12 nucleotides line up with TRBD1. CDR3 size: 14 residues. After removal of 6 bases from V and 4 bases from J, the junction contained 4 bases not matched to a gene. CDR1 is MNHEY and CDR2 is SVGAGI in the germline V gene.

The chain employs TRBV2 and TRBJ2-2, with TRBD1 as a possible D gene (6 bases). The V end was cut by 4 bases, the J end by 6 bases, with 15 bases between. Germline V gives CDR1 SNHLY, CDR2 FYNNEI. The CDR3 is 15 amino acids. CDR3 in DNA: TGTGCCAGCAGTGCCCAGGGGTTAGAGGCCGGGGAGCTGTTTTTT. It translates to CASSAQGLEAGELFF. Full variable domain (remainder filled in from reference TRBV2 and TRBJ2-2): EPEVTQTPSHQVTQMGQEVILRCVPISNHLYFYWYRQILGQKVEFLVSFYNNEISEKSEIFDDQFSVERPDGSNFTLKIRSTKLEDSAMYFCASSAQGLEAGELFFGEGSRLTVL.

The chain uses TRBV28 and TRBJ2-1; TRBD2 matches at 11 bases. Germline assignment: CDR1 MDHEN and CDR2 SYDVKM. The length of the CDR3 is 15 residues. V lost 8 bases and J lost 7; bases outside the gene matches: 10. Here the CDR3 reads CASGTSGTRGNEQFF. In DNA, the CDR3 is TGTGCCAGCGGGACTAGCGGAACGAGGGGGAATGAGCAGTTCTTC.

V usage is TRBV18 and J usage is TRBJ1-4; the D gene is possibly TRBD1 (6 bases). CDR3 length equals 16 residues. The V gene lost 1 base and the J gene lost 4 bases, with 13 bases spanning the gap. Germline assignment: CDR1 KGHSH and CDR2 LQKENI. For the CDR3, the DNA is TGTGCCAGCTCACCACTTGGGGGGCCAAGTAATGAAAAACTGTTTTTT. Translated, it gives CASSPLGGPSNEKLFF.

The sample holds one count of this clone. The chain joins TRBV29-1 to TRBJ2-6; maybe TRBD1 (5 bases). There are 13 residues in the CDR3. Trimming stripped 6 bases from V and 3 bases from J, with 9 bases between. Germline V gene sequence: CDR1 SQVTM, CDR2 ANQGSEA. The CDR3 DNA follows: TGCAGCGTCAGGGTGTATGGGGCCAACGTCCTGACTTTC. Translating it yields CSVRVYGANVLTF.

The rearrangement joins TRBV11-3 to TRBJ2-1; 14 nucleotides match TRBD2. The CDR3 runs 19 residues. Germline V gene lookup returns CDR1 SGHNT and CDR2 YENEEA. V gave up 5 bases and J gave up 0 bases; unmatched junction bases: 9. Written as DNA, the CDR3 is TGTGCCAGCAGCACCTCGACTAGCGGGAGGGTTAGCTCCTACAATGAGCAGTTCTTC. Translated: CASSTSTSGRVSSYNEQFF.

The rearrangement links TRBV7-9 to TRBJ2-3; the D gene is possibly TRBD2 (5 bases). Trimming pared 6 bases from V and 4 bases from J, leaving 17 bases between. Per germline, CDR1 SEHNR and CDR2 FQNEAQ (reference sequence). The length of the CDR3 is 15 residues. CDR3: CASREFLAGPDTQYF. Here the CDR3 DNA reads TGTGCCAGCAGGGAGTTCCTGGCGGGTCCAGATACGCAGTATTTT.

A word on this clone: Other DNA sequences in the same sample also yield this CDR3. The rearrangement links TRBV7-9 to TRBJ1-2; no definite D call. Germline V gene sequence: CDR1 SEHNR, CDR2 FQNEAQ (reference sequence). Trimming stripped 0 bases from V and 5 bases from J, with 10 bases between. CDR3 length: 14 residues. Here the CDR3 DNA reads TGTGCCAGCAGCTTAGCGGACCGGCAATATGGCTACACCTTC. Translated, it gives CASSLADRQYGYTF.

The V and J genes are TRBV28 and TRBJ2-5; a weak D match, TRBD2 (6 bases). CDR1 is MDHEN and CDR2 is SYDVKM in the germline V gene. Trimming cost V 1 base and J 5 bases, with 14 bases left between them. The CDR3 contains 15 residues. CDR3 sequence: CASSLSDGSGETQYF. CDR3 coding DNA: TGTGCCAGCAGTTTATCCGACGGGAGTGGCGAGACCCAGTACTTC.

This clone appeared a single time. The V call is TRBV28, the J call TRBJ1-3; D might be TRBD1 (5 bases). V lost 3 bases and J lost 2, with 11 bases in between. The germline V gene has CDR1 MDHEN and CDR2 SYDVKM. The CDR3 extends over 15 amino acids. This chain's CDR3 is CASSLGGGTGNTIYF. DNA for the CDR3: TGTGCCAGCAGTTTGGGCGGGGGAACTGGAAACACCATATATTTT.

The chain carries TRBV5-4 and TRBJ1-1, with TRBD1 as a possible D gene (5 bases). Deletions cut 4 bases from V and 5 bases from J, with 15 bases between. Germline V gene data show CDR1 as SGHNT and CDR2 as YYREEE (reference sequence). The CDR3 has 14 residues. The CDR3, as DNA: TGTGCCAGCAGCACCACTGGGGGAGGGACTGAAGCTTTCTTT. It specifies CASSTTGGGTEAFF.

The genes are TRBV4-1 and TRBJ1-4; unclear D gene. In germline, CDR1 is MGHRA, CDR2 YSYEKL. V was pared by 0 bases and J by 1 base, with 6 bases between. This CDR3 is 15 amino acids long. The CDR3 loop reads CASSQEGRTNEKLFF. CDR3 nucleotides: TGCGCCAGCAGCCAAGAGGGAAGAACTAATGAAAAACTGTTTTTT.

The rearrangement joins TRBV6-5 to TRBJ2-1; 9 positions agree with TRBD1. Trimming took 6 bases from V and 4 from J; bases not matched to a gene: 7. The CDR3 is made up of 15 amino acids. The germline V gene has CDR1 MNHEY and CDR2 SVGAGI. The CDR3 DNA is TGTGCCAGCAGCTACGGGACAGGGCCGTACAATGAGCAGTTCTTC. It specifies CASSYGTGPYNEQFF.